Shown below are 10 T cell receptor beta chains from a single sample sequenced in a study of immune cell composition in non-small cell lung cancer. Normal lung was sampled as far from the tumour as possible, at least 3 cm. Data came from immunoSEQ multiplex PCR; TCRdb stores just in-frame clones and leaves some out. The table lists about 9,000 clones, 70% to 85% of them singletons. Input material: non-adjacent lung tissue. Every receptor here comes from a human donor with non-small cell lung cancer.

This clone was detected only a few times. Here the CDR3 DNA reads TGTGCCAGCAGCCCCACCGGGACCATAAACACCGGGGAGCTGTTTTTT. Translated, it gives CASSPTGTINTGELFF. The rearrangement uses TRBV7-3 and TRBJ2-2; perhaps D is TRBD1 or TRBD2 (5 bases each). Germline-derived CDR1 and CDR2 are SGHTA and FQGTGA. The CDR3 sequence is 16 residues long. The V end lost 5 bases, the J end lost 2 bases, and 15 bases lay between the germline ends.

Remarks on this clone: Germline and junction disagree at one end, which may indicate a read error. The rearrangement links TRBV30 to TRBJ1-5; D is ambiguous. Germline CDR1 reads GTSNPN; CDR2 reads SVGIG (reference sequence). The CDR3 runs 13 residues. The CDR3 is CAWSGRPNQPRHF. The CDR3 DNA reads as TGTGCCTGGAGTGGCCGGCCCAATCAGCCCCGGCATTTT. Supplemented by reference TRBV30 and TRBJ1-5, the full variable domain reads SQTIHQWPATLVQPVGSPLSLECTVEGTSNPNLYWYRQAAGRGLQLLFYSVGIGQISSEVPQNLSASRPQDRQFILSSKKLLLSDSGFYLCAWSGRPNQPRHFGDGTRLSIL.

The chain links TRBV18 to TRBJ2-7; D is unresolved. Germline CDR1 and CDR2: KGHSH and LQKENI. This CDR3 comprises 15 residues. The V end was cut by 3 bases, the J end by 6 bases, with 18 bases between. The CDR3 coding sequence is TGTGCCAGCTCACCTTCTCATATAAGGCGGTCCGAGCAGTACTTC. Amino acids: CASSPSHIRRSEQYF.

Written as DNA, the CDR3 is TGTGCCAGCAGTTACTCGATCTTCACAGATACGCAGTATTTT. Protein product: CASSYSIFTDTQYF. The chain has TRBV6-6 and TRBJ2-3, with D hard to call. The CDR3 spans 14 residues. In germline, CDR1 is MNHNY, CDR2 SVGAGI (reference sequence). V was trimmed by 0 bases and J by 2 bases, leaving 6 bases between them.

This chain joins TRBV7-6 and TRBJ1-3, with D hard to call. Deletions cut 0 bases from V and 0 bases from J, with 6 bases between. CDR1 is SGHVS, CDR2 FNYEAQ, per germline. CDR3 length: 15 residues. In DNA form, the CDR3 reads TGTGCCAGCAGCTTAGCCCCGAGCTCTGGAAACACCATATATTTT. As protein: CASSLAPSSGNTIYF.

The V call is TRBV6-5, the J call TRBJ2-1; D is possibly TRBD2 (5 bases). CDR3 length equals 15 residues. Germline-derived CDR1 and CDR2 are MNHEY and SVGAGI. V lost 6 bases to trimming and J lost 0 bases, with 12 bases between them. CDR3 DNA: TGTGCCAGCAGCCGCAGAAGCGGCTCCTACAATGAGCAGTTCTTC. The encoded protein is CASSRRSGSYNEQFF.

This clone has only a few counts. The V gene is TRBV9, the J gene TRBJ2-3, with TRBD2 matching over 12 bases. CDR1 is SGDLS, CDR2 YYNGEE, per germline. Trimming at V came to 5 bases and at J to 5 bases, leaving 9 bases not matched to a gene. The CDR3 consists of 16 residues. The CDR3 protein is CASSPYSSGGGDTQYF. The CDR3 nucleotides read TGTGCCAGCAGTCCTTACTCTAGCGGGGGGGGAGATACGCAGTATTTT.

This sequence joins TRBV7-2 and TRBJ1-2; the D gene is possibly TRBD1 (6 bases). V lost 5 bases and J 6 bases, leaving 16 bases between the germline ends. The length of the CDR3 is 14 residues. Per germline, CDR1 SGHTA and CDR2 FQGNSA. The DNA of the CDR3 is TGTGCCAGCAGCCTGACAGGCTACACACATGGCTACACCTTC. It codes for CASSLTGYTHGYTF. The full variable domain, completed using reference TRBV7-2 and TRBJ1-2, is GAGVSQSPSNKVTEKGKDVELRCDPISGHTALYWYRQSLGQGLEFLIYFQGNSAPDKSGLPSDRFSAERTGGSVSTLTIQRTQQEDSAVYLCASSLTGYTHGYTFGSGTRLTVV.

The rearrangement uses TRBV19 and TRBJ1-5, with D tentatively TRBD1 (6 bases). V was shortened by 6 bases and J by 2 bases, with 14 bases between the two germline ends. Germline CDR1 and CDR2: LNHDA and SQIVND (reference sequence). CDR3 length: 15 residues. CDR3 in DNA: TGTGCCAGTAGCCTCGGGGGCTCGGGCAATCAGCCCCAGCATTTT. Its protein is CASSLGGSGNQPQHF.

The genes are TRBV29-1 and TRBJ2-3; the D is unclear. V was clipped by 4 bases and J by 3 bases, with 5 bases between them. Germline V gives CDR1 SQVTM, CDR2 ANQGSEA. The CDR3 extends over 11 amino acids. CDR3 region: CSVVVTDTQYF. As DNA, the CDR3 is TGCAGCGTTGTTGTAACAGATACGCAGTATTTT.